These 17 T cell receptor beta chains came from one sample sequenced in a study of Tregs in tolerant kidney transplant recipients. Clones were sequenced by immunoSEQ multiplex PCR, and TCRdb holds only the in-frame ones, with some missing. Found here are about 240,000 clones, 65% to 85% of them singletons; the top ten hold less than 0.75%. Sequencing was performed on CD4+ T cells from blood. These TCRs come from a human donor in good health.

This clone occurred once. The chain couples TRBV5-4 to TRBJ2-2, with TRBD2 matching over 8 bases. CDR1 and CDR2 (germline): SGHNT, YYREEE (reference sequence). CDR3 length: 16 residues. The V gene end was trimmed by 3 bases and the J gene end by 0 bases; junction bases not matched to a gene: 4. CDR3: CASSSDSGANTGELFF. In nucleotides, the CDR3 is TGTGCCAGCAGCTCCGATAGCGGGGCGAACACCGGGGAGCTGTTTTTT. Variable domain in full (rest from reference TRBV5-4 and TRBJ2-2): ETGVTQSPTHLIKTRGQQVTLRCSSQSGHNTVSWYQQALGQGPQFIFQYYREEENGRGNFPPRFSGLQFPNYSSELNVNALELDDSALYLCASSSDSGANTGELFFGEGSRLTVL.

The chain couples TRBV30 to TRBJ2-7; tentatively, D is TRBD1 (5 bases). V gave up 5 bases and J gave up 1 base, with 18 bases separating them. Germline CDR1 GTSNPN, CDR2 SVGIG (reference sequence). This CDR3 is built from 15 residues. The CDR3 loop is CAWEKGSFLSYEQYF. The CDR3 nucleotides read TGTGCCTGGGAAAAGGGGTCGTTTTTGTCCTACGAGCAGTACTTC.

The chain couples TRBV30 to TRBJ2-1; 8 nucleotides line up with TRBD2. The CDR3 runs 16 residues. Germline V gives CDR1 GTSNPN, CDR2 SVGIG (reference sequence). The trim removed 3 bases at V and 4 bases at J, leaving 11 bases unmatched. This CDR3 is CAWRGFAGGGYNEQFF. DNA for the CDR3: TGTGCCTGGAGAGGGTTTGCGGGAGGAGGGTACAATGAGCAGTTCTTC.

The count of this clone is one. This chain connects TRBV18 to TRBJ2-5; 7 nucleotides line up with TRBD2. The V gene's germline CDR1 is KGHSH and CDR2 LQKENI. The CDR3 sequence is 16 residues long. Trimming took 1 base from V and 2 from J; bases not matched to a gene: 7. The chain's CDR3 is CASSPRGRADQETQYF. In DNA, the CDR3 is TGTGCCAGCTCACCACGAGGGAGGGCCGATCAAGAGACCCAGTACTTC.

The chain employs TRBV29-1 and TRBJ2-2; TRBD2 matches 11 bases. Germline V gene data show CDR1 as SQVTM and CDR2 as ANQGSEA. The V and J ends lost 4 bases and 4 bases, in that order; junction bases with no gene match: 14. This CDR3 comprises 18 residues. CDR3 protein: CSVVPAASGGSPTGELFF. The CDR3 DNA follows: TGCAGCGTTGTTCCGGCAGCTAGCGGGGGGTCCCCCACCGGGGAGCTGTTTTTT.

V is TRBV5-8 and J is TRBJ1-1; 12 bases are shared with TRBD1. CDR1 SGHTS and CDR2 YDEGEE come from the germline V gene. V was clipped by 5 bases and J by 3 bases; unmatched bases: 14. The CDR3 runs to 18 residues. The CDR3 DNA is TGTGCCAGCAGACCCGATGGGGGACAGGGGGCTAGGGACACTGAAGCTTTCTTT. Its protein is CASRPDGGQGARDTEAFF.

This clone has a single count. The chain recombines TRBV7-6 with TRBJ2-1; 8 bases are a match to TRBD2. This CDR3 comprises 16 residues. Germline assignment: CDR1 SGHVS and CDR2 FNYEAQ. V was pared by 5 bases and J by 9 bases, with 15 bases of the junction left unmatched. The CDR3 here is CASSNPRPAGDREQFF. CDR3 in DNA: TGTGCCAGCAGCAACCCGAGACCAGCGGGAGATCGTGAGCAGTTCTTC.

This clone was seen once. Here the CDR3 reads CASSRLGSGSYEQYF. The CDR3, as DNA: TGTGCCAGCAGTAGGCTCGGTAGCGGGTCCTACGAGCAGTACTTC. The chain links TRBV6-6 to TRBJ2-5; 7 bases map to TRBD2. The DNA end is a closer match to TRBJ2-7, so the J assignment may be wrong. Germline loops: CDR1 MNHNY, CDR2 SVGAGI (reference sequence). The CDR3 consists of 15 residues.

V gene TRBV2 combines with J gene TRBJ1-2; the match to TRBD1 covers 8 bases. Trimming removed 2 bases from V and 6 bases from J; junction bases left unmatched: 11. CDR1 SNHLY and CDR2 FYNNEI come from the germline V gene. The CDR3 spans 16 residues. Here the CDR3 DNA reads TGTGCCAGCAGTGAAAACCAGGGGACAGGATGGGATGGCTACACCTTC. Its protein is CASSENQGTGWDGYTF.

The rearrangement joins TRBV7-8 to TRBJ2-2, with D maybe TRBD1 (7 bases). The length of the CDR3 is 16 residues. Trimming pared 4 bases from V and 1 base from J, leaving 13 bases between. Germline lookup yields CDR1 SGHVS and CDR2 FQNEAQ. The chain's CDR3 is CASSSTGRKNTGELFF. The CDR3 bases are TGTGCCAGCAGCTCGACAGGGAGGAAGAACACCGGGGAGCTGTTTTTT.

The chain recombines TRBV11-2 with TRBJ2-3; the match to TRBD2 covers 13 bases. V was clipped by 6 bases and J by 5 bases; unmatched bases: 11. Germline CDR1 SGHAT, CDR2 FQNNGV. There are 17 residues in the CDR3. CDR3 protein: CASSPWGLAGMGDTQYF. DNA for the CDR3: TGTGCCAGCAGTCCATGGGGACTAGCGGGGATGGGAGATACGCAGTATTTT.

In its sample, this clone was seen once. The CDR3 DNA reads as TGTGCCAGCAGTGAAACAAACAGGAATACGCAGTATTTT. As protein: CASSETNRNTQYF. The chain recombines TRBV25-1 with TRBJ2-3; D might be TRBD1 (5 bases). V shed 2 bases and J shed 7 bases, with 10 bases lying between them. Germline V CDR1 and CDR2: MGHDK, SYGVNS. The CDR3 length is 13 residues. Filled out from reference TRBV25-1 and TRBJ2-3, the complete variable domain reads EADIYQTPRYLVIGTGKKITLECSQTMGHDKMYWYQQDPGMELHLIHYSYGVNSTEKGDLSSESTVSRIRTEHFPLTLESARPSHTSQYLCASSETNRNTQYFGPGTRLTVL.

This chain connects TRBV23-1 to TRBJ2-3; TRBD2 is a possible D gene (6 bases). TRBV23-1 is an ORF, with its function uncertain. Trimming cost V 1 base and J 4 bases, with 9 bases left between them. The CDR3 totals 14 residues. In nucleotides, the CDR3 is TGCGCCAGCAGTCAATTTGGAGGGGCAGATACGCAGTATTTT. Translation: CASSQFGGADTQYF.

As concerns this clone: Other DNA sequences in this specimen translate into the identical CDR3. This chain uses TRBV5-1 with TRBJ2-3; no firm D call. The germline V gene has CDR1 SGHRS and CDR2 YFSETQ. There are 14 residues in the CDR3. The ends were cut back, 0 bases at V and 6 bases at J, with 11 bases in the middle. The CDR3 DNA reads TGCGCCAGCAGCTTGGGTTCTCCCACGGATACGCAGTATTTT. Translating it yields CASSLGSPTDTQYF.

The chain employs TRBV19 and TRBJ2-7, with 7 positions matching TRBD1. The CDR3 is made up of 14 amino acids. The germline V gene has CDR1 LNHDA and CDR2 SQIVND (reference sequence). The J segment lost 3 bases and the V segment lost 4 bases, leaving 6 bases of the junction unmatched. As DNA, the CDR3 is TGTGCCAGTAGTAACAGGGGATCGGGCTACGAGCAGTACTTC. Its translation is CASSNRGSGYEQYF. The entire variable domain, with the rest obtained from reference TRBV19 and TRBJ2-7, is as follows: DGGITQSPKYLFRKEGQNVTLSCEQNLNHDAMYWYRQDPGQGLRLIYYSQIVNDFQKGDIAEGYSVSREKKESFPLTVTSAQKNPTAFYLCASSNRGSGYEQYFGPGTRLTVT.

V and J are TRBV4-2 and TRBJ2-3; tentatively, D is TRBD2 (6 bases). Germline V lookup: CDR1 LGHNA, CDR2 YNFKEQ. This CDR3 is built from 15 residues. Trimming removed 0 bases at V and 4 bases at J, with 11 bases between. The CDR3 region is CASSQEALASDTQYF. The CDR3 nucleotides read TGTGCCAGCAGCCAAGAGGCACTAGCCTCAGATACGCAGTATTTT.

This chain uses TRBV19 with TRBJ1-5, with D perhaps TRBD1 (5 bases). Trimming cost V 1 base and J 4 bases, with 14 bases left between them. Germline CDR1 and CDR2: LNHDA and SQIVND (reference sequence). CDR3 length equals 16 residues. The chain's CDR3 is CASSIGGQHGNQPQHF. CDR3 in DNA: TGTGCCAGTAGTATAGGGGGCCAACACGGGAATCAGCCCCAGCATTTT.